Each of the 27 T cell receptor beta chains below was sequenced from the same sample in a study of cytomegalovirus exposure and HLA in healthy donors. The PCR made use of 60 Vbeta and 13 Jbeta primers. This table comes from immunoSEQ multiplex PCR, and its TCRdb copy is limited to in-frame clones, with some not included. Here the sample spans more than 120,000 clones, 65% to 85% being singletons. Input material: PBMCs. The receptors originated from a male donor in good health and CMV-seronegative.

This chain connects TRBV11-3 to TRBJ1-2; D unclear. Trimming stripped 7 bases from V and 2 bases from J, with 14 bases between. The CDR3 loop spans 14 amino acids. CDR1 and CDR2 from the germline V gene are SGHNT and YENEEA. The CDR3 sequence: CASKAQLRNYGYTF. The CDR3 region has the DNA TGTGCCAGCAAGGCGCAACTGCGGAACTATGGCTACACCTTC.

This chain connects TRBV27 to TRBJ2-5; D perhaps matches TRBD1 (6 bases). TRBJ2-7 explains the end of the DNA better; the J call may be wrong. The germline V gene encodes CDR1 MNHEY and CDR2 SMNVEV (reference sequence). CDR3 length: 13 amino acids. This chain's CDR3 is CASSWGQGYEQYF. CDR3 DNA: TGTGCCAGCTCATGGGGGCAGGGCTACGAGCAGTACTTC.

The V call is TRBV7-2, the J call TRBJ2-5; TRBD1 might be the D (5 bases). Trimming took 3 bases from V and 4 from J, leaving 15 bases between them. Germline V lookup: CDR1 SGHTA, CDR2 FQGNSA. This CDR3 has 15 residues. CDR3 bases: TGTGCCAGCAGCTTGCCCGACAGTCTACGAGAGACCCAGTACTTC. It yields the protein CASSLPDSLRETQYF. The full variable domain, its missing parts supplied by reference TRBV7-2 and TRBJ2-5, is GAGVSQSPSNKVTEKGKDVELRCDPISGHTALYWYRQSLGQGLEFLIYFQGNSAPDKSGLPSDRFSAERTGGSVSTLTIQRTQQEDSAVYLCASSLPDSLRETQYFGPGTRLLVL.

The rearrangement uses TRBV6-5 and TRBJ2-1; TRBD2 is a possible D gene (6 bases). CDR1 and CDR2 (germline): MNHEY, SVGAGI. This CDR3 comprises 13 residues. V lost 2 bases to trimming and J lost 7 bases, with 9 bases between them. The CDR3 region is CASSYGTSNEQFF. CDR3 DNA sequence: TGTGCCAGCAGTTACGGGACTTCGAATGAGCAGTTCTTC.

This chain connects TRBV19 to TRBJ2-2; 10 nucleotides align to TRBD2. The length of the CDR3 is 18 residues. V gave up 5 bases and J gave up 3 bases; unmatched junction bases: 12. The germline CDR1 and CDR2 sequences are LNHDA and SQIVND (reference sequence). For the CDR3, the DNA is TGTGCCAGTAGTCTCCCGGCTAGCGGGAGACAGGACACCGGGGAGCTGTTTTTT. Translating gives CASSLPASGRQDTGELFF.

This clone appeared a single time. V usage is TRBV19 and J usage is TRBJ2-1; D is ambiguous. The CDR3 runs 15 residues. Germline loops: CDR1 LNHDA, CDR2 SQIVND (reference sequence). Between the trimmed V and J ends, which lost 2 bases and 1 base, there was a span of 9 bases. CDR3 nucleotides: TGTGCCAGTAGTATAATGAGAGCTTCCTACAATGAGCAGTTCTTC. The encoded protein is CASSIMRASYNEQFF.

The chain couples TRBV30 to TRBJ2-5, with 11 bases matching TRBD2. V shed 7 bases, J shed 1 base, and the junction held 5 bases outside the gene matches. The length of the CDR3 is 14 residues. Per the germline V gene, CDR1 is GTSNPN and CDR2 is SVGIG (reference sequence). The CDR3 DNA follows: TGTGCCTCCACGGGGACTAGCGGCCAAGAGACCCAGTACTTC. Its translation is CASTGTSGQETQYF.

The V and J genes are TRBV19 and TRBJ2-3; D call uncertain. The CDR3 totals 13 residues. Deletions cut 7 bases from V and 2 bases from J, with 10 bases between. The germline V gene has CDR1 LNHDA and CDR2 SQIVND (reference sequence). DNA for the CDR3: TGTGCCAGTAACCCTAGTTTCACAGATACGCAGTATTTT. This translates into CASNPSFTDTQYF.

The chain combines TRBV29-1 with TRBJ1-4, with 10 positions matching TRBD1. The CDR3 sequence is 13 residues long. Germline V gene data show CDR1 as SQVTM and CDR2 as ANQGSEA. The trim removed 7 bases at V and 7 bases at J, leaving 6 bases unmatched. As DNA, the CDR3 is TGCAGCGCTCCGACAGGGGGCGTTGAAAAACTGTTTTTT. It codes for CSAPTGGVEKLFF.

The V and J genes are TRBV11-3 and TRBJ2-1, with a weak D call TRBD2 (6 bases). V was trimmed by 1 base and J by 2 bases, leaving 15 bases between them. The germline V gene encodes CDR1 SGHNT and CDR2 YENEEA. This CDR3 comprises 17 residues. This CDR3 is CASSLGLAYSPYNEQFF. The DNA of the CDR3 is TGTGCCAGCAGCTTAGGGCTAGCGTATTCGCCCTACAATGAGCAGTTCTTC.

The J gene is TRBJ1-4, the V gene TRBV5-4, with D possibly matching TRBD1 (5 bases). Looked up from germline, CDR1 is SGHNT and CDR2 is YYREEE (reference sequence). The V end lost 3 bases, the J end lost 7 bases, and 13 bases lay between the germline ends. CDR3 size: 14 residues. CDR3 protein: CASSSSRGSEKLFF. The CDR3 bases are TGTGCCAGCAGCTCCTCCCGGGGGTCTGAAAAACTGTTTTTT.

The chain is built from TRBV28 and TRBJ1-5, with no clear D. CDR1 and CDR2 (germline): MDHEN, SYDVKM. V lost 6 bases and J lost 7, with 10 bases in between. This CDR3 has 12 residues. CDR3 sequence: CASRGLAQPQHF. The CDR3 bases are TGTGCCAGCAGGGGTTTAGCCCAGCCCCAGCATTTT.

This clone has just a few counts. This chain uses TRBV28 with TRBJ1-4, with D maybe TRBD1 (6 bases). Trimming removed 6 bases at V and 8 bases at J, with 13 bases between. CDR1 MDHEN and CDR2 SYDVKM come from the germline V gene. The CDR3 runs to 13 residues. As DNA, the CDR3 is TGTGCCAGCAGAGCAGGGGTTAGAGAAAAACTGTTTTTT. It translates to CASRAGVREKLFF.

This clone was counted a single time. V usage is TRBV6-5 and J usage is TRBJ1-2; a weak D match, TRBD1 (6 bases). V lost 6 bases, J lost 3 bases, and 14 bases lay in between. The CDR3 covers 14 residues. CDR1 is MNHEY and CDR2 is SVGAGI in the germline V gene. The CDR3 nucleotides are TGTGCCAGCAGACCCAGACAGGAATACTATGGCTACACCTTC. Amino acids: CASRPRQEYYGYTF.

Note on this clone: The sample has other DNA sequences that encode this CDR3 too. The chain couples TRBV20-1 to TRBJ2-7; D gene unclear. With 3 bases removed from V and 3 bases from J, the gap between germline ends came to 6 bases. CDR3 size: 11 residues. The germline gives CDR1 DFQATT, CDR2 SNEGSKA (reference sequence). The CDR3 reads CSASVLYEQYF. The CDR3 DNA sequence: TGCAGTGCTAGTGTCCTCTACGAGCAGTACTTC.

The sample holds a few counts of this clone. The CDR3 is CASSSSVNTEAFF. As DNA, the CDR3 is TGTGCCAGCAGCTCCTCCGTGAACACTGAAGCTTTCTTT. This rearrangement joins TRBV7-3 to TRBJ1-1; D gene uncertain. V was pared by 4 bases and J by 0 bases, with 6 bases between. The CDR3 is made up of 13 amino acids. Germline CDR1 SGHTA, CDR2 FQGTGA.

The J gene is TRBJ1-3, the V gene TRBV7-2; D is unclear. Trimming cost V 1 base and J 3 bases, with 4 bases left between them. This CDR3 region has 13 residues. Germline V gene data show CDR1 as SGHTA and CDR2 as FQGNSA. CDR3 sequence: CASSLGHGNTIYF. In DNA form, the CDR3 reads TGTGCCAGCAGCTTAGGGCATGGAAACACCATATATTTT.

The CDR3 is CASQGQGRREQYF. Written as DNA, the CDR3 is TGTGCCAGCCAAGGACAGGGCAGAAGGGAGCAGTACTTC. This rearrangement joins TRBV2 to TRBJ2-7; 8 positions match TRBD1. The germline gives CDR1 SNHLY, CDR2 FYNNEI. The trim removed 8 bases at V and 7 bases at J, leaving 10 bases unmatched. CDR3 length: 13 amino acids.

The chain links TRBV6-5 to TRBJ2-3; 10 bases are shared with TRBD1. V shed 2 bases, J shed 1 base, and the junction held 3 bases outside the gene matches. The germline gives CDR1 MNHEY, CDR2 SVGAGI. The CDR3 runs 16 residues. Here the CDR3 reads CASSYIGTGGTDTQYF. The DNA of the CDR3 is TGTGCCAGCAGTTACATCGGGACAGGGGGCACAGATACGCAGTATTTT.

The table lists this clone with a few counts. V gene TRBV27 combines with J gene TRBJ1-1; D may be TRBD1 (5 bases). CDR1 and CDR2 from the germline V gene are MNHEY and SMNVEV (reference sequence). This CDR3 comprises 14 residues. V was shortened by 6 bases and J by 0 bases, with 11 bases between the two germline ends. For the CDR3, the DNA is TGTGCCAGCAGAGACAGAAGCATGAACACTGAAGCTTTCTTT. Translating it yields CASRDRSMNTEAFF.

The J gene is TRBJ1-1, the V gene TRBV6-5; D is uncertain. V lost 7 bases and J lost 5, with 20 bases in between. Germline CDR1 is MNHEY and CDR2 is SVGAGI. This CDR3 is built from 15 residues. CDR3 protein: CASTSMGGKITEAFF. The CDR3 DNA is TGTGCCAGCACTTCAATGGGAGGGAAAATAACTGAAGCTTTCTTT.

The V call is TRBV6-6, the J call TRBJ2-7, with TRBD1 identical over 7 bases. The germline CDR1 and CDR2 sequences are MNHNY and SVGAGI (reference sequence). The CDR3 has 12 amino acids. The junction had 0 bases not matched to a gene; V was cut back by 5 bases and J by 2 bases. CDR3 protein: CASSGTAYEQYF. Written as DNA, the CDR3 is TGTGCCAGCAGTGGGACAGCCTACGAGCAGTACTTC.

J is TRBJ1-4 and V is TRBV27, with D maybe TRBD1 (5 bases). Germline V gives CDR1 MNHEY, CDR2 SMNVEV (reference sequence). V was cut by 0 bases and J by 6 bases, with 11 bases left in between. CDR3 size: 15 residues. The CDR3 is CASSLSPGLDEKLFF. Written as DNA, the CDR3 is TGTGCCAGCAGTTTATCGCCAGGGTTGGATGAAAAACTGTTTTTT.

The chain has TRBV30 and TRBJ1-5; D is undetermined. The CDR3 loop spans 13 amino acids. Germline V CDR1 and CDR2: GTSNPN, SVGIG (reference sequence). V shed 0 bases and J shed 7 bases, with 10 bases lying between them. CDR3 protein: CAWSVTGGQPQHF. The CDR3 coding sequence is TGTGCCTGGAGTGTAACCGGAGGCCAGCCCCAGCATTTT.

A single count supports this clone. The chain is built from TRBV6-5 and TRBJ2-1, with D maybe TRBD1 (5 bases). V was cut by 0 bases and J by 5 bases, with 11 bases left in between. The CDR3 loop spans 15 amino acids. Per the germline V gene, CDR1 is MNHEY and CDR2 is SVGAGI. DNA of the CDR3: TGTGCCAGCAGTTACTCGGGGCTAGATCACAATGAGCAGTTCTTC. Amino acids: CASSYSGLDHNEQFF.

The count of this clone is one. DNA of the CDR3: TGTGCCAGCAGTGAATGGGTTAGCGGGACCACAGATACGCAGTATTTT. It encodes CASSEWVSGTTDTQYF. The chain has TRBV25-1 and TRBJ2-3, with 8 nucleotides matching TRBD2. The ends lost 1 base at V and 2 bases at J; junction bases unmatched: 5. The length of the CDR3 is 16 residues. Germline V lookup: CDR1 MGHDK, CDR2 SYGVNS.

As DNA, the CDR3 is TGTGCCAGCAGCTTGGGCGGGGTGTCTCTCCAAGAGACCCAGTACTTC. This sequence encodes CASSLGGVSLQETQYF. The chain joins TRBV5-4 to TRBJ2-5; possibly TRBD2 for D (6 bases). The CDR3 runs to 16 residues. V dropped 0 bases and J dropped 1 base, with 13 bases sitting between them. Germline CDR1 is SGHNT and CDR2 is YYREEE (reference sequence).